The present T cell receptor (beta chain) was sequenced within a study of CD8 T cells in ankylosing spondylitis (dated by TCRdb to about 2017). Regarding the research as a whole: To find TCR variants linked to disease, the study profiled T cell receptor beta repertoires in ankylosing spondylitis patients and healthy donors. In total, the full study cohort was made up of about 110 healthy donors and 25 to 30 ankylosing spondylitis patients. Peripheral blood was sampled, and synovial fluid was also collected from ankylosing spondylitis patients.

Broad study findings and their caveats: Blood from ankylosing spondylitis patients appeared to be characterized by a TCR beta motif made up of under ten highly homologous amino acid variants. Some motif variants were previously reported in synovial fluid and blood of reactive arthritis patients, suggesting common disease-initiation mechanisms. The disease-linked clones had a CD8+ phenotype and were found at relatively low frequencies in peripheral blood. Significant enrichment of the disease-linked clones was reported in matched synovial fluid samples from ankylosing spondylitis patients.

This clonotype was seen only a few times. The target of this receptor is not known. Per-nucleotide qualities are absent, and no much larger clonotype sits a single base away. Its CDR3 holds 11 amino acids, cysteine through phenylalanine. Just the 33-base CDR3 DNA is kept, in frame starting at base 1. V loses 4 bases at its end and J loses 6 bases; junction bases beyond the gene matches: 2. The germline V gene provides CDR1 SQVTM and CDR2 ANQGSEA. Data came from an Illumina HiSeq 2500. TCR beta libraries were prepared by quantitative 5'-RACE with molecular barcodes. On the study's bioinformatics: A new computational method, built on a probabilistic model of VDJ rearrangement, was used to identify disease-linked TCR variants. TCRdb passed the public sequencing reads through fastp at Q25 and MiXCR, retaining productive beta sequences. A single entry per CDR3 protein holds the most common genes and DNA from its merged rows. TCRdb, rather than the study authors, made the V and J calls. In this sample the table shows a few hundred thousand distinct CDR3 sequences, around 19% of which occur a single time. Together, the top ten hold about 44% of the sample.

This clonotype originated in a male donor with ankylosing spondylitis. Here the chain combines TRBV29-1 and TRBJ1-1, with TRBD1 identical over 7 junction bases. Material: blood, either unsorted or a sorted T cell fraction (not recorded which). The CDR3 corresponds to CSVVRGPEAFF. The nucleotide sequence is TGCAGCGTTGTGAGGGGGCCTGAAGCTTTCTTT.